Listed here are 19 T cell receptor beta chains from one sample, sequenced in a study of blood T cell repertoires in COVID-19. This table comes from immunoSEQ multiplex PCR, and its TCRdb copy is limited to in-frame clones, with some not included. The table records more than 80,000 clones, more than 85% of them present only once. The sequenced sample consisted of peripheral blood. The source is a man in his forties with acute or convalescent COVID-19.

The rearrangement links TRBV4-2 to TRBJ1-5; maybe TRBD1 (5 bases). This CDR3 region has 15 residues. V was clipped by 6 bases and J by 0 bases, with 12 bases between them. Germline assignment: CDR1 LGHNA and CDR2 YNFKEQ. The CDR3 here is CASRQDGDSNQPQHF. As DNA, the CDR3 is TGTGCCAGCAGACAGGACGGAGATAGCAATCAGCCCCAGCATTTT.

This clone was recorded a few times. The V gene is TRBV2, the J gene TRBJ1-4, with 7 bases fitting TRBD1. The length of the CDR3 is 14 residues. The V and J ends lost 6 bases and 7 bases, in that order; junction bases with no gene match: 8. CDR1 SNHLY and CDR2 FYNNEI come from the germline V gene. CDR3 protein: CASRDRIMPEKLFF. The CDR3, as DNA: TGTGCCAGCAGGGACAGGATTATGCCTGAAAAACTGTTTTTT.

V and J are TRBV11-2 and TRBJ1-2; a possible D gene is TRBD1 (6 bases). The length of the CDR3 is 17 residues. Trimming removed 1 base from V and 0 bases from J, with 15 bases in between. Germline CDR1 reads SGHAT; CDR2 reads FQNNGV. Here the CDR3 DNA reads TGTGCCAGCAGCTTAGGAGGACAGACGGAAGCTAACTATGGCTACACCTTC. The encoded protein is CASSLGGQTEANYGYTF.

Only one count was recorded for this clone. Other DNA sequences of this sample code for an identical CDR3. The chain couples TRBV6-5 to TRBJ1-1, with 7 bases matching TRBD1. Per germline, CDR1 MNHEY and CDR2 SVGAGI. The CDR3 totals 13 residues. Unmatched junction bases numbered 5, after V lost 8 bases and J lost 2 bases. Here the CDR3 DNA reads TGTGCCAGCCGAGGGACAGCTAACACTGAAGCTTTCTTT. Translation gives CASRGTANTEAFF.

Here the CDR3 DNA reads TGTGCCAGCAGTGAAAGTTTGACAGTCTCCTACGAGCAGTACTTC. Amino acid sequence: CASSESLTVSYEQYF. The chain uses TRBV6-1 and TRBJ2-7, with a possible D match to TRBD1 (5 bases). With 2 bases removed from V and 0 bases from J, the gap between germline ends came to 11 bases. Germline-derived CDR1 and CDR2 are MNHNS and SASEGT. The CDR3 is 15 residues long.

The chain links TRBV9 to TRBJ2-1, with 10 bases fitting TRBD2. J was trimmed by 4 bases and V by 4 bases; bases with no gene match: 8. Germline assignment: CDR1 SGDLS and CDR2 YYNGEE. This CDR3 region has 16 residues. CDR3 region: CASSPRTSGLYNEQFF. In DNA form, the CDR3 reads TGTGCCAGCAGCCCTAGGACTAGCGGATTATACAATGAGCAGTTCTTC.

The chain uses TRBV29-1 and TRBJ1-5; D might be TRBD1 (6 bases). CDR1 is SQVTM, CDR2 ANQGSEA, per germline. Trimming shortened V by 6 bases and J by 2 bases, and 14 bases separated the two germline ends. There are 14 residues in the CDR3. In DNA, the CDR3 is TGCAGCGTAAGTACAGGGACCCGCAATCAGCCCCAGCATTTT. Its translation: CSVSTGTRNQPQHF.

The V call is TRBV4-3, the J call TRBJ2-7; D may be TRBD1 (5 bases). V was cut by 1 base and J by 6 bases, with 7 bases left in between. The CDR3 spans 12 residues. In germline, CDR1 is LGHNA, CDR2 YSLEER. The DNA for the CDR3 is TGCGCCAGCAGCCAAGTCACAGGCGAGCAGTACTTC. Protein: CASSQVTGEQYF.

This chain links TRBV4-1 with TRBJ2-3; 10 bases match TRBD2. The CDR3 loop spans 15 amino acids. Per the germline V gene, CDR1 is MGHRA and CDR2 is YSYEKL. J lost 6 bases, V lost 4 bases, and 7 bases had no gene match. The CDR3 reads CASSPSSGSWDTQYF. The CDR3 DNA is TGCGCCAGCAGCCCATCTAGCGGGAGTTGGGATACGCAGTATTTT.

The chain has TRBV6-5 and TRBJ2-5; D unclear. The CDR3 extends over 13 amino acids. V was cut by 4 bases and J by 0 bases, with 6 bases left in between. The germline gives CDR1 MNHEY, CDR2 SVGAGI. This CDR3 is CASSLLHQETQYF. CDR3 DNA sequence: TGTGCCAGCAGTTTACTGCACCAAGAGACCCAGTACTTC.

This clone was seen a handful of times. The chain joins TRBV5-1 to TRBJ1-5, with 8 positions matching TRBD1. Germline CDR1 is SGHRS and CDR2 is YFSETQ. The CDR3 length is 15 residues. The trim removed 4 bases at V and 0 bases at J, leaving 3 bases unmatched. The CDR3 here is CASSLDRGSNQPQHF. The DNA for the CDR3 is TGCGCCAGCAGCCTAGACAGGGGTAGCAATCAGCCCCAGCATTTT.

The V and J genes are TRBV6-1 and TRBJ1-2; D remains ambiguous. Between the trimmed V and J ends, which lost 3 bases and 4 bases, there was a span of 6 bases. The CDR3 is 12 amino acids. Germline CDR1 and CDR2: MNHNS and SASEGT. DNA for the CDR3: TGTGCCAGCAGTGAGAGAGTCTATGGCTACACCTTC. As protein: CASSERVYGYTF.

This clone has at least ten counts. V gene TRBV5-4 combines with J gene TRBJ2-7; 11 nucleotides line up with TRBD2. With V trimmed by 4 bases and J by 4 bases, 4 bases remained unmatched. The CDR3 extends over 14 amino acids. Germline V gives CDR1 SGHNT, CDR2 YYREEE (reference sequence). The CDR3 loop reads CASSATSGSYEQYF. The CDR3 DNA sequence: TGTGCCAGCAGCGCTACTAGCGGGAGTTACGAGCAGTACTTC.

The chain couples TRBV10-2 to TRBJ2-1; TRBD2 agrees at 8 bases. Trimming removed 2 bases from V and 9 bases from J; junction bases left unmatched: 21. The CDR3 has 19 residues. Germline CDR1 and CDR2: WSHSY and SAAADI. In nucleotides, the CDR3 is TGCGCCAGCAGTGAGACCCGTACCGGGAGCGGGAGTCCCAAGAGTGAGCAGTTCTTC. It is translated as CASSETRTGSGSPKSEQFF.

The chain carries TRBV4-3 and TRBJ1-2; TRBD1 might be the D (5 bases). Germline CDR1 reads LGHNA; CDR2 reads YSLEER. The CDR3 runs to 15 residues. The V and J ends lost 0 bases and 8 bases respectively, with 16 bases between them. In DNA, the CDR3 is TGCGCCAGCAGCCAAGATCTTACTGGACATATGGGCTACACCTTC. Translation gives CASSQDLTGHMGYTF.

The chain carries TRBV11-2 and TRBJ1-2; TRBD1 aligns across 8 bases. V lost 0 bases to trimming and J lost 7 bases; unmatched junction nucleotides: 13. Germline V lookup: CDR1 SGHAT, CDR2 FQNNGV. This CDR3 is built from 17 residues. The CDR3 DNA reads as TGTGCCAGCAGCTTAGATCATTACAGGGGGGCGAGTCGTGGCTACACCTTC. It is translated as CASSLDHYRGASRGYTF.

V gene TRBV15 combines with J gene TRBJ1-4; 7 bases align to TRBD1. Germline CDR1 reads LNHNV; CDR2 reads YYDKDF (reference sequence). The length of the CDR3 is 18 residues. With 3 bases clipped from V and 3 bases from J, the junction kept 13 bases outside the gene matches. CDR3 sequence: CATSSSRQGEVANEKLFF. CDR3 DNA: TGTGCCACCAGCAGCAGTCGACAGGGTGAAGTGGCTAATGAAAAACTGTTTTTT.

The chain employs TRBV11-1 and TRBJ2-2; TRBD2 aligns across 9 bases. Trimming at V came to 5 bases and at J to 3 bases, leaving 4 bases not matched to a gene. The length of the CDR3 is 15 residues. Germline V lookup: CDR1 SGHAT, CDR2 FQDESV (reference sequence). CDR3 loop: CASSETSGHTGELFF. CDR3 in DNA: TGTGCCAGCAGCGAAACTAGCGGGCACACCGGGGAGCTGTTTTTT.

The genes are TRBV7-2 and TRBJ1-6; D not resolved. CDR1 and CDR2 (germline): SGHTA, FQGNSA. CDR3 length: 13 residues. The V end was cut by 2 bases, the J end by 13 bases, with 12 bases between. CDR3 nucleotides: TGTGCCAGCAGCTTATCTCAGATTGTGCCCCTCCACTTT. Encoded protein: CASSLSQIVPLHF.